These 24 T cell receptor beta chains were all obtained from the same sample, sequenced in a study of blood T cell repertoires in COVID-19. Method: immunoSEQ multiplex PCR; TCRdb's copy keeps in-frame clones and lacks some. Of hundreds of thousands of clones in the sample, 70% to 90% were seen once. Input material: PBMCs or T cells enriched from blood (not recorded which). The receptors originated from a woman aged 40 to 49 with acute COVID-19.

The chain links TRBV5-1 to TRBJ1-6; D remains unclear. The CDR3 length is 20 residues. The germline CDR1 and CDR2 sequences are SGHRS and YFSETQ. V was cut by 0 bases and J by 0 bases, with 19 bases left in between. Written as DNA, the CDR3 is TGCGCCAGCAGCTTGGGACCCGACATTCGTCCCAGCTCCTATAATTCACCCCTCCACTTT. Protein sequence: CASSLGPDIRPSSYNSPLHF. Looking up the rest from reference TRBV5-1 and TRBJ1-6 gives the full variable domain: KAGVTQTPRYLIKTRGQQVTLSCSPISGHRSVSWYQQTPGQGLQFLFEYFSETQRNKGNFPGRFSGRQFSNSRSEMNVSTLELGDSALYLCASSLGPDIRPSSYNSPLHFGNGTRLTVT.

The chain uses TRBV15 and TRBJ2-4; 8 nucleotides agree with TRBD1. Germline lookup yields CDR1 LNHNV and CDR2 YYDKDF (reference sequence). V shed 3 bases and J 1 base; nucleotides not matched to a gene: 11. The CDR3 is 18 residues long. CDR3: CATSRPSDRARAKNIQYF. The CDR3 DNA sequence: TGTGCCACCAGCAGGCCCTCGGACAGGGCAAGGGCCAAAAACATTCAGTACTTC.

This clone was found once. The V call is TRBV7-2, the J call TRBJ1-2; perhaps TRBD1 as D (5 bases). The germline V gene encodes CDR1 SGHTA and CDR2 FQGNSA. V lost 5 bases and J lost 4, with 14 bases in between. The CDR3 has 14 amino acids. CDR3: CASSPRVDSYGYTF. CDR3 bases: TGTGCCAGCAGCCCCAGGGTGGATAGCTATGGCTACACCTTC.

The chain uses TRBV6-6 and TRBJ1-5, with D possibly matching TRBD1 (6 bases). The CDR3 is 15 residues long. Between the trimmed V and J ends, which lost 2 bases and 4 bases, there was a span of 12 bases. Germline assignment: CDR1 MNHNY and CDR2 SVGAGI (reference sequence). CDR3 protein: CASSYGGSPNQPQHF. In DNA form, the CDR3 reads TGTGCCAGCAGTTACGGGGGCAGCCCGAATCAGCCCCAGCATTTT.

A few counts support this clone. This chain joins TRBV19 and TRBJ1-2; D may be TRBD1 (5 bases). V lost 8 bases and J 0 bases, leaving 13 bases between the germline ends. Germline lookup yields CDR1 LNHDA and CDR2 SQIVND (reference sequence). The CDR3 contains 14 residues. The CDR3 is CASSVTGSNYGYTF. The CDR3, as DNA: TGTGCCAGTTCAGTAACAGGATCTAACTATGGCTACACCTTC.

This clone was found a few times. The V gene is TRBV28, the J gene TRBJ1-1; 7 positions agree with TRBD1. CDR3 length: 15 amino acids. Germline-derived CDR1 and CDR2 are MDHEN and SYDVKM. The J segment lost 4 bases and the V segment lost 6 bases, leaving 11 bases of the junction unmatched. The CDR3 loop is CASRRQGGGVTEAFF. The CDR3 DNA reads as TGTGCCAGCAGACGACAGGGTGGAGGCGTCACTGAAGCTTTCTTT.

This chain connects TRBV19 to TRBJ1-5; no reliable D call. The CDR3 covers 13 residues. Germline V gene data show CDR1 as LNHDA and CDR2 as SQIVND (reference sequence). Trimming pared 4 bases from V and 0 bases from J, leaving 4 bases between. The CDR3 protein is CASSTNSNQPQHF. In DNA, the CDR3 is TGTGCCAGTAGTACTAATAGCAATCAGCCCCAGCATTTT.

The V and J genes are TRBV4-1 and TRBJ1-5; tentative D call: TRBD1 (5 bases). This CDR3 has 11 residues. Germline V gene data show CDR1 as MGHRA and CDR2 as YSYEKL. V was trimmed by 1 base and J by 11 bases, leaving 6 bases between them. DNA for the CDR3: TGCGCCAGCAGCCAAGGGACAACCCAGCATTTT. Translated: CASSQGTTQHF.

The sample holds a few counts of this clone. The rearrangement links TRBV29-1 to TRBJ2-5; 12 bases align to TRBD2. Germline loops: CDR1 SQVTM, CDR2 ANQGSEA. V was pared by 7 bases and J by 2 bases, with 8 bases of the junction left unmatched. This CDR3 region has 15 residues. CDR3 loop: CSGDGLAGSQETQYF. For the CDR3, the DNA is TGCAGCGGGGACGGACTAGCGGGGTCACAAGAGACCCAGTACTTC.

In its sample, this clone was seen once. The chain combines TRBV30 with TRBJ1-5; 7 bases match TRBD1. Germline trimming cut 2 bases from V and 1 base from J; bases unmatched to any gene: 11. The CDR3 length is 17 residues. Germline V gives CDR1 GTSNPN, CDR2 SVGIG (reference sequence). CDR3 sequence reads: CAWSRWRGQGSNQPQHF. In DNA, the CDR3 is TGTGCCTGGAGTAGGTGGAGGGGGCAAGGGAGCAATCAGCCCCAGCATTTT.

V and J are TRBV6-5 and TRBJ1-2; D unclear. This CDR3 contains 15 residues. Germline V gene data show CDR1 as MNHEY and CDR2 as SVGAGI. Trimming cost V 7 bases and J 3 bases, with 18 bases left between them. The CDR3: CASKPSGSRDYGYTF. The CDR3, as DNA: TGTGCCAGCAAACCGTCGGGGTCCCGTGACTATGGCTACACCTTC.

The chain combines TRBV28 with TRBJ1-1; weak D call: TRBD1 (5 bases). Trimming took 6 bases from V and 5 from J, leaving 19 bases between them. The CDR3 is 15 amino acids. CDR1 is MDHEN and CDR2 is SYDVKM in the germline V gene. As DNA, the CDR3 is TGTGCCAGCAGCCCGATCGGGGGATTTAGGACTGAAGCTTTCTTT. Protein product: CASSPIGGFRTEAFF.

The genes are TRBV25-1 and TRBJ2-7; a possible D gene is TRBD1 (6 bases). This CDR3 is 12 amino acids long. The V gene's germline CDR1 is MGHDK and CDR2 SYGVNS. V gave up 4 bases and J gave up 4 bases, with 8 bases separating them. The CDR3 here is CASSATGYEQYF. In DNA form, the CDR3 reads TGTGCCAGCAGTGCCACAGGGTACGAGCAGTACTTC.

This rearrangement joins TRBV13 to TRBJ1-5; D remains ambiguous. Trimming shortened V by 3 bases and J by 4 bases, and 10 bases separated the two germline ends. CDR3 length: 14 amino acids. Germline assignment: CDR1 PRHDT and CDR2 FYEKMQ (reference sequence). The CDR3: CASSFREQNQPQHF. The CDR3 DNA reads as TGTGCCAGCAGCTTCCGGGAGCAAAATCAGCCCCAGCATTTT.

This clone was observed a handful of times. The rearrangement uses TRBV3-1 (or the pseudogene TRBV3-2) and TRBJ2-2; D uncertain. Trimming shortened V by 1 base and J by 1 base, and 10 bases separated the two germline ends. This CDR3 region has 16 residues. The germline gives CDR1 LGHDT, CDR2 YNNKEL (reference sequence). CDR3 protein: CASSQGSLRNTGELFF. In DNA, the CDR3 is TGTGCCAGCAGCCAAGGATCCCTGCGGAACACCGGGGAGCTGTTTTTT.

The chain combines TRBV5-4 with TRBJ1-1, with D possibly TRBD1 on 5 matching bases. The CDR3 sequence is 13 residues long. The ends were cut back, 4 bases at V and 4 bases at J, with 11 bases in the middle. Germline V CDR1 and CDR2: SGHNT, YYREEE (reference sequence). The CDR3: CASSLQGGTEAFF. CDR3 coding DNA: TGTGCCAGCAGCCTCCAGGGTGGCACTGAAGCTTTCTTT.

The J gene is TRBJ1-6, the V gene TRBV6-1; no clear D. Trimming removed 0 bases from V and 10 bases from J, with 10 bases in between. Per the germline V gene, CDR1 is MNHNS and CDR2 is SASEGT. This CDR3 is 14 amino acids long. The CDR3 coding sequence is TGTGCCAGCAGTGAAGCAAGAACCGGGTCACCCCTCCACTTT. Translated, it gives CASSEARTGSPLHF.

There are many counts of this clone. CDR3 DNA sequence: TGTGCCAGCAGTCCCATTCACCGGGACAGGGGGCAGGGTGAGCAGTTCTTC. Residues: CASSPIHRDRGQGEQFF. The chain is built from TRBV28 and TRBJ2-1; 12 nucleotides align to TRBD1. The CDR3 has 17 residues. Germline assignment: CDR1 MDHEN and CDR2 SYDVKM. V shed 5 bases, J shed 9 bases, and the junction held 14 bases outside the gene matches.

The gene calls are TRBV19 and TRBJ1-1; TRBD1 might be the D (6 bases). With 3 bases removed from V and 2 bases from J, the gap between germline ends came to 10 bases. The CDR3 has 14 amino acids. In germline, CDR1 is LNHDA, CDR2 SQIVND (reference sequence). The CDR3 spells CASSIAGDNTEAFF. The CDR3 bases are TGTGCCAGTAGTATTGCAGGGGATAACACTGAAGCTTTCTTT.

Comments on this clone: Within the sample, other DNA sequences also encode this same CDR3. The gene calls are TRBV5-1 and TRBJ1-5; TRBD1 agrees at 7 bases. Per germline, CDR1 SGHRS and CDR2 YFSETQ. J gave up 1 base and V 2 bases, and 6 bases lay outside the gene matches. This CDR3 region has 16 residues. The CDR3 coding sequence is TGCGCCAGCAGCTTAGGGTCAGGGGGAAGCAATCAGCCCCAGCATTTT. Translating it yields CASSLGSGGSNQPQHF.

This chain uses TRBV15 with TRBJ2-1, with D perhaps TRBD2 (6 bases). Germline V gene sequence: CDR1 LNHNV, CDR2 YYDKDF (reference sequence). This CDR3 region has 15 residues. The V end lost 1 base, the J end lost 11 bases, and 18 bases lay between the germline ends. Written as DNA, the CDR3 is TGTGCCACCAGCAGAGGTTCGGGAGCGGCAAAGAAGCAGTTCTTC. Protein: CATSRGSGAAKKQFF. Variable domain in full (rest from reference TRBV15 and TRBJ2-1): DAMVIQNPRYQVTQFGKPVTLSCSQTLNHNVMYWYQQKSSQAPKLLFHYYDKDFNNEADTPDNFQSRRPNTSFCFLDIRSPGLGDTAMYLCATSRGSGAAKKQFFGPGTRLTVL.

This clone was observed once. This chain connects TRBV15 to TRBJ1-3; D is perhaps TRBD1 (6 bases). Trimming took off 0 bases at V and 1 base at J, with 10 bases between the two ends. Per the germline V gene, CDR1 is LNHNV and CDR2 is YYDKDF (reference sequence). The CDR3 contains 16 residues. CDR3 protein: CATSRDRGSSGNTIYF. The DNA of the CDR3 is TGTGCCACCAGCAGAGATAGGGGGTCGTCTGGAAACACCATATATTTT.

The rearrangement uses TRBV7-8 and TRBJ2-1; 8 bases agree with TRBD2. Germline values: CDR1 SGHVS, CDR2 FQNEAQ. Losses at the gene ends were 5 bases for V and 7 bases for J; bases not matched to a gene: 10. This CDR3 region has 15 residues. The CDR3 DNA sequence: TGTGCCAGCAGCCTCCGGGGGGGCCAGATGAATGAGCAGTTCTTC. Translation gives CASSLRGGQMNEQFF.

This clone was observed a single time. CDR3 sequence: CAISEPGLAGGTGELFF. The DNA for the CDR3 is TGTGCCATCAGTGAGCCCGGACTAGCGGGAGGCACCGGGGAGCTGTTTTTT. V usage is TRBV10-3 and J usage is TRBJ2-2; 14 bases are shared with TRBD2. The CDR3 spans 17 residues. V shed 2 bases, J shed 4 bases, and the junction held 3 bases outside the gene matches. The germline V gene has CDR1 ENHRY and CDR2 SYGVKD.